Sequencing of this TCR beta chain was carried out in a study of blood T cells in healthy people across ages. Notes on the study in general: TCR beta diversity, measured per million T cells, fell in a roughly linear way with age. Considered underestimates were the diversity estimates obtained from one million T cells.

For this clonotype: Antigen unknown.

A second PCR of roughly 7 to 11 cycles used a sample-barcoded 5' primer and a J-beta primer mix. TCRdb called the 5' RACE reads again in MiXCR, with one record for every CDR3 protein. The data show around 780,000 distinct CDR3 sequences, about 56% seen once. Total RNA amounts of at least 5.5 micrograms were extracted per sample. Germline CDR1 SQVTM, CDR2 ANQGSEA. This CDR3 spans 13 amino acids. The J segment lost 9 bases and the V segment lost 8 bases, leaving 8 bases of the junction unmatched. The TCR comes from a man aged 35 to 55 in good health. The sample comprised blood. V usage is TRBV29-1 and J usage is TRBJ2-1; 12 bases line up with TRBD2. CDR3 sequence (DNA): TGCAGCATTACTAGCGGGGGGACTGGTGAGCAGTTCTTC. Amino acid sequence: CSITSGGTGEQFF.